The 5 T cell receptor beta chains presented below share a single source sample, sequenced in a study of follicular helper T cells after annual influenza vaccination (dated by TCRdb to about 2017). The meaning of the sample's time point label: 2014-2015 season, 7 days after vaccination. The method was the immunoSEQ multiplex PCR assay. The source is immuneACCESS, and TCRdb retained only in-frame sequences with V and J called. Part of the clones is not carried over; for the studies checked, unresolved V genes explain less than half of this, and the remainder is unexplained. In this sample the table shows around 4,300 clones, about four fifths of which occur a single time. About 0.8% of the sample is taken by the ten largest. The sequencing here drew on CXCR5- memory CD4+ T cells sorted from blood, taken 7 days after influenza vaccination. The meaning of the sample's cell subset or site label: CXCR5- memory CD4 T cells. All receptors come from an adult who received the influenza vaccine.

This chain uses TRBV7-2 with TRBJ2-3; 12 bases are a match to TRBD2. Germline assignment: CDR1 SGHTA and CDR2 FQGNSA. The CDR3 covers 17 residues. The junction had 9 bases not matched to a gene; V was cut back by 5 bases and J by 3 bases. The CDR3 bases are TGTGCCAGCAGCCCGCGACTAGCGGGGGAGGGAACAGATACGCAGTATTTT. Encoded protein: CASSPRLAGEGTDTQYF. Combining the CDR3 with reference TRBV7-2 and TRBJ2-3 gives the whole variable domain GAGVSQSPSNKVTEKGKDVELRCDPISGHTALYWYRQSLGQGLEFLIYFQGNSAPDKSGLPSDRFSAERTGGSVSTLTIQRTQQEDSAVYLCASSPRLAGEGTDTQYFGPGTRLTVL.

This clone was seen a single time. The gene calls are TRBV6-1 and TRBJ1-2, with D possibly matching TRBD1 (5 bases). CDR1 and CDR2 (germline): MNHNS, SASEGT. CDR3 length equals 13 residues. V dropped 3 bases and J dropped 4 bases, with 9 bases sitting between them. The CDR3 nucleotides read TGTGCCAGCAGTGACATGGGACTCTATGGCTACACCTTC. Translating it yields CASSDMGLYGYTF.

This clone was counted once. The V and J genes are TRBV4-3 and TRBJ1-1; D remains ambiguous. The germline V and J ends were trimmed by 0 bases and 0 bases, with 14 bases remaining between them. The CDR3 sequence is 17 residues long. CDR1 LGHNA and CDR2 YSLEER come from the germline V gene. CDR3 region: CASSQDLIRGVNTEAFF. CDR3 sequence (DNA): TGCGCCAGCAGCCAAGATCTTATCCGGGGTGTGAACACTGAAGCTTTCTTT.

In nucleotides, the CDR3 is TGTGCCAGCAGCCGGACAGCCATCTTAGGGGACTATGGCTACACCTTC. Translated, it gives CASSRTAILGDYGYTF. The rearrangement uses TRBV7-8 and TRBJ1-2, with TRBD1 as a possible D gene (6 bases). Trimming took 5 bases from V and 3 from J, leaving 19 bases between them. CDR3 length equals 16 residues. Germline V lookup: CDR1 SGHVS, CDR2 FQNEAQ.

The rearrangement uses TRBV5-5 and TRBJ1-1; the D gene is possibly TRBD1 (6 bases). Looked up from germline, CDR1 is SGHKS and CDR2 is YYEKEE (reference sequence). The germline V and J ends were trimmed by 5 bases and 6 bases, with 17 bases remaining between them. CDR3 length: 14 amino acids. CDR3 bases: TGTGCCAGCAGACTCGGTCAGGGGTCCGCTGAAGCTTTCTTT. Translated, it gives CASRLGQGSAEAFF. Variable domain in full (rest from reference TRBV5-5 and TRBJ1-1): DAGVTQSPTHLIKTRGQQVTLRCSPISGHKSVSWYQQVLGQGPQFIFQYYEKEERGRGNFPDRFSARQFPNYSSELNVNALLLGDSALYLCASRLGQGSAEAFFGQGTRLTVV.